Detailed here is one TCR beta chain. What this receptor recognizes is not known. Per-nucleotide qualities are absent, and no much larger clonotype sits a single base away. This sample was included in a study of blood T cell repertoires in COVID-19 (dated by TCRdb to 2018 to 2020). The study in broad terms: Samples covering the acute and convalescent phases of COVID-19 were provided by collaborators in the United States, Italy and Spain. The prospective study material was composed of cDNA or gDNA derived from T cells, B-cell-depleted T cells, or PBMCs. The dataset comprised deeply sampled blood TCRbeta repertoires from subjects exposed to, actively infected with, or recovered from COVID-19. The repertoires were released in a freely available public database meant as a resource for research on the immune response to SARS-CoV-2. Samples were obtained from the ongoing ImmuneRACE study (first 160 participants) and from 1,000 to 1,500 subjects provided by 6 global collaborators. A de-identified subject ID, COVID-19 status, age in years and sex were almost always included in the sample metadata. Where available, HLA class I and class II types were obtained from metadata supplied by the sample provider rather than from assay-based typing.

Cut back by 4 bases and 0 bases, the V and J ends lie 9 bases apart. The CDR3 numbers 15 residues from cysteine through phenylalanine. Only the CDR3 DNA is retained, 45 bases long and in frame from the first base. For CDR1 and CDR2, the germline V gene (reference sequence) lists LGHDT and YNNKEL. Summary of the overall study and its limitations: The quantity of clinical and demographic metadata differed by source and by participant and was supplied without curation.

Whole blood was collected in K2EDTA tubes by collaborating institutions according to the institutions' own protocols. For TCRbeta analysis, collaborator samples were shipped as frozen whole blood, as isolated PBMCs, or as DNA extracted from either sample type. TCRbeta CDR3 regions were amplified from genomic DNA using the immunoSEQ Assay, a bias-controlled multiplex PCR. In the source study's methods: The number of nucleated cells in each sample was estimated by amplification of reference gene primers within the assay. To quantify the absolute abundance of each unique TCRbeta CDR3 rearrangement, sequence reads were collapsed and filtered. For each sample, productive Simpson clonality was calculated as the square root of Simpson's diversity index across productive rearrangements. TCRdb limited this immuneACCESS table to in-frame rearrangements with V and J called. A share of clones is missing; checked studies link under half to unresolved V genes, and the rest is unexplained. The V and J calls and clone size are taken from that table; D and trimming were inferred from the DNA. The sample table records roughly 140,000 clones; around 81% of these occur just once. The ten largest account for around 8.5% of the sample.

This TCR was recovered from a human donor in a cohort sampled during active COVID-19. The rearrangement joined TRBV3-1 (or the pseudogene TRBV3-2) to TRBJ2-2; a tentative D call is TRBD1 (5 bases match). Material for sequencing was peripheral blood. Read as DNA, the sequence is TGTGCCAGCAGCCGGTCACAGGCGAACACCGGGGAGCTGTTTTTT. Its translation reads: CASSRSQANTGELFF.